This TCR beta chain was documented in a study of T cell clonality in common variable immunodeficiency. The CDR3 is 13 residues long. V lost 7 bases and J lost 5; bases outside the gene matches: 7. The germline gives CDR1 GTSNPN, CDR2 SVGIG (reference sequence). Clones were read by immunoSEQ multiplex PCR, and TCRdb kept only the in-frame ones, dropping some. The sample includes about 59,000 clones, none of them occurring once. This clone was found many times. The read terminates 3 residues ahead of where the CDR3 ends, so the germline J gene completes it. The TCR sequence derives from a person aged 18 to 75 in good health. J is TRBJ2-1 and V is TRBV30, with 8 bases lining up with TRBD2. Sample: peripheral blood mononuclear cells. The part of the CDR3 DNA that was read is TGTGCCTCTTTTAGCGGGATCCACAATGAG. It specifies CASFSGIHNE. The entire CDR3 protein is CASFSGIHNEQFF.